A selection of T cell receptor beta chains follows, all from one sample in a study of cytomegalovirus exposure and HLA in healthy donors. Only in-frame clones appear in the TCRdb table, and some are missing; sequencing was by immunoSEQ multiplex PCR. The repertoire holds 200,000 or so clones, with more than 85% as singletons. Sequencing was done on a sample of PBMCs. These receptors were collected from a girl under three years old in good health and CMV-seronegative. Each CDR3 is given with its conserved first and last residue. D genes are given only for firm matches. Clone size, where shown, is once, few, many, or a class for clones that have expanded.

TGTGCCAGCAGCTCGGGACTTATAAGTGACGGGGAGCTGTTTTTT,CASSSGLISDGELFF,TRBJ2-2,TRBV7-2,-,-
TGCGCCAGCAGCCAAGTTTGGTTAGCGGGAAACTCCTACGAGCAGTACTTC,CASSQVWLAGNSYEQYF,TRBJ2-7,TRBV4-3,-,TRBD2
TGTGCCACCAGCAGTACCCCGGGACAGGGGCTTTCTTACTATGGCTACACCTTC,CATSSTPGQGLSYYGYTF,TRBJ1-2,TRBV15,few,TRBD1
TGTGCCAGTAGTATGGAAGGGACAGGTAGCAATCAGCCCCAGCATTTT,CASSMEGTGSNQPQHF,TRBJ1-5,TRBV19,-,TRBD1
TGCAGTGGACTAGCTAGCAATGAGCAGTTCTTC,CSGLASNEQFF,TRBJ2-1,TRBV20-1,few,TRBD2
TGTGCCACCAGCTTTGGGGGGGCCGGTTCAGATACGCAGTATTTT,CATSFGGAGSDTQYF,TRBJ2-3,TRBV15,once,-
TGCAGCGTACCAGGACTCTCGTATGGCTACACCTTC,CSVPGLSYGYTF,TRBJ1-2,TRBV29-1,-,-
TGTGCCAGTAGTTTTTTTTGGCTAGCGGGGGATAATGGGCAGTTCTTC,CASSFFWLAGDNGQFF,TRBJ2-1,TRBV19,-,TRBD2
TGTGCCAGCAGCAAACAGGTGTCCTACGAGCAGTACTTC,CASSKQVSYEQYF,TRBJ2-7,TRBV6-5,-,-
TGCGCCAGCAGCTTGGGAGGGAGGAACACTGAAGCTTTCTTT,CASSLGGRNTEAFF,TRBJ1-1,TRBV5-1,-,-
TGTGCCAGCCGGACTAGCGGGGGAAACATTCAGTACTTC,CASRTSGGNIQYF,TRBJ2-4,TRBV6-1,-,TRBD2
TGCGCCAGCAGCTTTGGACAGTCTTTCGTTTCTACGCAGTATTTT,CASSFGQSFVSTQYF,TRBJ2-3,TRBV5-1,-,-
TGTGCCAGCAGCCAAGATTGGTTGGCGGGAAACATTCAGTACTTC,CASSQDWLAGNIQYF,TRBJ2-4,TRBV4-2,-,-
TGCGCCAGCAGCTTGGTTGGGACAGGGAATGGCTACACCTTC,CASSLVGTGNGYTF,TRBJ1-2,TRBV5-1,once,TRBD1
TGTGCCAGCAGCCTAGCGGGAGGGCCTTTGTATGAGCAGTTCTTC,CASSLAGGPLYEQFF,TRBJ2-1,TRBV7-6,-,TRBD2
TGTGCCAGCAGGGCCGATCTAGCGGTACCCGCCAATGAGCAGTTCTTC,CASRADLAVPANEQFF,TRBJ2-1,TRBV27,-,TRBD2
TGTGCCAGCGGAGGGGTGTACAATGAGCAGTTCTTC,CASGGVYNEQFF,TRBJ2-1,TRBV6-5,-,-
TGTGCCAGCAGCGCCTCGGCGGGGGGCTGGGATGAGCAGTTCTTC,CASSASAGGWDEQFF,TRBJ2-1,TRBV6-5,-,TRBD2
TGCGCCAGCAGTGAGGTAAGGAGTAGCAATCAGCCCCAGCATTTT,CASSEVRSSNQPQHF,TRBJ1-5,TRBV10-1,-,-
TGTGCCAGCAGTTACTCGACAGGGGTCACGAATTCACCCCTCCACTTT,CASSYSTGVTNSPLHF,TRBJ1-6,TRBV6-5,few,TRBD1
TGTGCCAGCAGCAGAGACTACAATGAGCAGTTCTTC,CASSRDYNEQFF,TRBJ2-1,TRBV9,-,-